This T cell receptor beta chain was profiled in a study of breast tumors, draining lymph nodes, adjacent tissues. General observations from the study: Luminal-like breast cancer showed significantly higher tumor–nontumor repertoire similarity than basal-like. The data were judged consistent with most tumor T cells coming from lymph node and expanding in tumor.

This clonotype was recorded many times. What it recognizes is unknown. TCRdb independently ran MiXCR on the multiplex PCR reads; one entry per CDR3 protein. This table holds 170,000 or so distinct CDR3 sequences, around a third found once. The germline gives CDR1 SEHNR, CDR2 FQNEAQ (reference sequence). Trimming removed 1 base at V and 10 bases at J, with 11 bases between. The CDR3 consists of 14 residues. Samples came from axillary lymph nodes draining the breast cancer. Sequenced input: axillary lymph node tissue. This chain uses TRBV7-9 with TRBJ1-6, with D uncertain. The source is a female donor with breast cancer. Some clones in this sample may be carry-over from other donors' samples. The CDR3 is CASSLEGELSPLHF. Here the CDR3 DNA reads TGTGCCAGCAGCTTAGAGGGAGAGTTGTCACCCCTCCACTTT.